The T cell receptor beta chain under discussion was sequenced for a study of cytomegalovirus exposure and HLA in healthy donors. Study as a whole: Out of approximately 170 million T cells, an earlier analysis found 117 million unique TCR beta sequences in total.

General observations from the study: Within the data, a cluster of highly shared sequence variants was likely a sequencing artifact. For most TCR beta V segments, an earlier analysis put the productive rate at about 90% or about 30% of the time. Per published reports, the classifier diagnosed cytomegalovirus status with high specificity and sensitivity.

The PCR was carried out with 60 Vbeta primers and 13 Jbeta primers. Assay used: immunoSEQ multiplex PCR; TCRdb lists only in-frame clones, some missing. This sample has about 150,000 clones; approximately 74% occur once, and the top ten carry 2.1%. Germline CDR1 SGHRS, CDR2 YFSETQ. This CDR3 contains 14 residues. With 7 bases clipped from V and 5 bases from J, the junction kept 6 bases outside the gene matches. With respect to this clone: Antigen specificity is unknown.

The clonotype comes from a man under 40 in good health and CMV-seronegative. The V call is TRBV5-1, the J call TRBJ2-2; TRBD1 matches at 9 bases. Sample: PBMCs. CDR3 amino acids: CASGDRAATGELFF. CDR3 sequence (DNA): TGCGCCAGCGGGGACAGGGCGGCAACCGGGGAGCTGTTTTTT.